This T cell receptor (beta chain) stems from a study of OX40 agonist ivuxolimab in advanced cancers. Context from the whole study: Ivuxolimab, which targeted the costimulatory receptor OX40 (CD134), was an agonistic, fully human IgG2 monoclonal antibody. Intravenous ivuxolimab was administered to patients every 2 weeks at six dose levels: 0.01, 0.1, 0.3, 1.5, 3 and 10 mg/kg. Of the roughly 50 dose-escalation patients, hepatocellular carcinoma was present in around 20, melanoma in around 15, renal cell carcinoma in 9 and head and neck cancer in 9. A male proportion of almost 85% and a mean age of approximately 61 years, ranging from about 20 to 79, were recorded for the dose-escalation cohort. Prior anti-PD-1, anti-PD-L1 or anti-CTLA-4 therapy was permitted, and checkpoint inhibitors had been received by around 39% of dose-escalation patients. Partial responses occurred in three dose-escalation patients, of whom one had hepatocellular carcinoma and two had cutaneous melanoma. The purpose of peripheral TCRbeta sequencing was to test whether ivuxolimab changed TCR sequence diversity and led to clonal T-cell expansion. The monotherapy dose-escalation portion (N of about 49 patients) of the phase I ivuxolimab trial is reported in the paper. General study outcomes and caveats: After ivuxolimab, CD8+ T cells had more expanded clones than CD4+ T cells on average. In the 0.1-3.0 mg/kg groups, partial responders were among the patients with the lowest normalized peripheral clonal expansion, particularly in CD8+ T cells. Low levels of normalized T-cell clonal expansion were also shown by some nonresponding patients. The antigen specificity of the peripheral T cells that underwent clonal expansion was not determined. At doses of 0.1 to 3.0 mg/kg, clonal expansion of both CD4+ and CD8+ blood T cells was observed from baseline to week 6.

Genomic DNA was isolated from the sorted cells so that the TCRbeta CDR3 region could be sequenced. TCRbeta CDR3 regions were sequenced using the immunoSEQ Assay. This is the immuneACCESS table as TCRdb keeps it, with only in-frame sequences that have V and J called. A part of the clones is gone; compared with another copy, unresolved V genes explain less than half, and the rest is unexplained. This sample is represented by fewer than 100,000 clones; around nine tenths of them were singletons. The top ten hold approximately 0.49% of the sample. A word on this clone: The antigen it recognizes is unknown. No base-level quality is on record; no much larger clone is a single base apart.

Patients with a history of autoimmune disease or receiving systemic immunosuppression were excluded from the trial. Peripheral blood for TCR sequencing was collected from all dose cohorts at baseline, on cycle 4 day 1, and on cycle 7 day 1. Samples came from an open-label, multicenter, first-in-human phase I dose-escalation trial of ivuxolimab. The trial enrolled adults with locally advanced or metastatic head and neck squamous cell, hepatocellular, melanoma or renal cell carcinoma. Before TCR sequencing, CD4+ T cells and CD8+ T cells were sorted from peripheral blood as separate populations. The source was CD4+ or CD8+ T cells sorted from blood, collected in a trial of the OX40 agonist ivuxolimab. The TCR was taken from an adult with an advanced solid tumor such as melanoma, head and neck, liver or kidney cancer.

The sequenced DNA: TGTGCCAGCAGTTACGTTCCAGGCGGCAACACTGAAGCTTTCTTT. Its translation is CASSYVPGGNTEAFF. The chain is assembled from TRBV6-5 and TRBJ1-1, with the D gene call left open. The CDR3 spans 15 residues, from the cysteine through the phenylalanine. Only CDR3 DNA is held: 45 bases, read in frame from base 1. V sheds 2 bases and J sheds 2 bases, leaving 12 bases between their ends. CDR1 and CDR2, per the germline V gene, are MNHEY and SVGAGI.